Shown below are 28 T cell receptor beta chains from a single sample sequenced in a study of cytomegalovirus exposure and HLA in healthy donors. Sequenced by immunoSEQ multiplex PCR; TCRdb stores in-frame clones only, minus some. The sample contains around 60,000 clones, about 91% of which appear only once. The sample taken for sequencing was PBMCs. The receptors here all came from a woman younger than 30 in good health and CMV-seronegative.

The sample holds a few counts of this clone. The rearrangement uses TRBV5-6 and TRBJ2-7; possible D gene TRBD1, 7 bases. Trimming removed 4 bases from V and 0 bases from J, with 17 bases in between. CDR1 is SGHDT, CDR2 YYEEEE, per germline. The CDR3 has 16 residues. The CDR3 spells CASSPPDRRASYEQYF. The CDR3, as DNA: TGTGCCAGCAGCCCACCGGACAGGAGGGCCTCCTACGAGCAGTACTTC.

This chain uses TRBV2 with TRBJ1-1; the match to TRBD1 covers 7 bases. Unmatched junction bases numbered 11, after V lost 6 bases and J lost 7 bases. The germline CDR1 and CDR2 sequences are SNHLY and FYNNEI. This CDR3 comprises 14 residues. The CDR3 region is CASSRQGLGGEAFF. The CDR3 DNA is TGTGCCAGCAGCCGACAGGGCCTTGGGGGTGAAGCTTTCTTT.

The genes are TRBV10-1 and TRBJ2-7, with 9 bases aligning to TRBD1. Germline CDR1 WNHNN, CDR2 SYGVQD (reference sequence). The CDR3 is 16 amino acids. The ends lost 0 bases at V and 7 bases at J; junction bases unmatched: 10. The CDR3 DNA follows: TGCGCCAGCAGTGAGTCGGAGGGACAGGGTTCGGCTGAGCAGTACTTC. This gives the protein CASSESEGQGSAEQYF.

Notes on this clone: The junction differs from germline at one of its ends, possibly a read error. The chain carries TRBV7-7 and TRBJ2-1; TRBD2 aligns across 7 bases. The CDR3 runs to 13 residues. CDR1 is SSHAT and CDR2 is FNYEAQ in the germline V gene (reference sequence). The CDR3 DNA follows: TGTGCTAGCAGCTCGAGCGGGATAAGTGAGCAGTTCTTC. As protein: CASSSSGISEQFF.

This chain links TRBV5-1 with TRBJ2-5; 16 bases align to TRBD2. The CDR3 spans 18 residues. Trimming at V came to 3 bases and at J to 3 bases, leaving 8 bases not matched to a gene. CDR1 and CDR2 from the germline V gene are SGHRS and YFSETQ. The CDR3 is CASSWGLAGGPVEETQYF. Written as DNA, the CDR3 is TGCGCCAGCAGCTGGGGACTAGCGGGGGGGCCGGTTGAAGAGACCCAGTACTTC.

The chain joins TRBV28 to TRBJ2-5; 10 positions agree with TRBD1. Germline-derived CDR1 and CDR2 are MDHEN and SYDVKM. CDR3 size: 15 residues. J was trimmed by 7 bases and V by 4 bases; bases with no gene match: 9. The CDR3 spells CASSWTGGTVGTQYF. The CDR3 DNA sequence: TGTGCCAGCAGTTGGACAGGGGGTACCGTGGGGACCCAGTACTTC.

The V call is TRBV4-2, the J call TRBJ1-1; TRBD1 aligns across 9 bases. Germline V gene data show CDR1 as LGHNA and CDR2 as YNFKEQ. Trimming cost V 2 bases and J 6 bases; bases outside gene matches: 4. The CDR3 sequence is 14 residues long. The CDR3 spells CASSQRQGDPEAFF. DNA for the CDR3: TGTGCCAGCAGCCAACGACAGGGGGACCCTGAAGCTTTCTTT.

A note on this clone: Other DNA sequences in the same sample also yield this CDR3. The chain links TRBV5-1 to TRBJ2-7; D is perhaps TRBD1 (5 bases). The CDR3 totals 15 residues. V shed 1 base and J shed 3 bases, with 14 bases lying between them. The germline gives CDR1 SGHRS, CDR2 YFSETQ. The CDR3 region is CASSLQGANIYEQYF. The CDR3, as DNA: TGCGCCAGCAGCTTGCAAGGGGCGAACATCTACGAGCAGTACTTC.

This chain joins TRBV30 and TRBJ2-4, with 13 bases that match TRBD2. CDR3 length: 15 residues. J was trimmed by 7 bases and V by 4 bases; bases with no gene match: 7. Per germline, CDR1 GTSNPN and CDR2 SVGIG (reference sequence). The CDR3 is CAWNGLAGERNIQYF. In DNA form, the CDR3 reads TGTGCCTGGAATGGACTAGCGGGAGAACGGAACATTCAGTACTTC.

The chain couples TRBV6-6 to TRBJ2-3, with D perhaps matching TRBD2 (5 bases). Germline V CDR1 and CDR2: MNHNY, SVGAGI (reference sequence). V lost 0 bases to trimming and J lost 4 bases, with 11 bases between them. The CDR3 is 15 residues long. The CDR3 here is CASSYSSVGADTQYF. CDR3 nucleotide sequence: TGTGCCAGCAGTTACTCTAGCGTTGGGGCAGATACGCAGTATTTT.

CDR3 sequence: CASSQDSEAFF. In DNA form, the CDR3 reads TGTGCCAGCAGCCAAGACTCGGAAGCTTTCTTT. The gene calls are TRBV4-2 and TRBJ1-1; D is uncertain. V was shortened by 0 bases and J by 8 bases, with 4 bases between the two germline ends. The CDR3 length is 11 residues. CDR1 is LGHNA, CDR2 YNFKEQ, per germline.

The V call is TRBV18, the J call TRBJ1-3; possibly TRBD1 for D (6 bases). Trimming left V 2 bases short and J 0 bases short, with 8 bases between. This CDR3 is 15 amino acids long. The germline V gene has CDR1 KGHSH and CDR2 LQKENI. The CDR3 loop is CASSPEGGSGNTIYF. The CDR3, as DNA: TGTGCCAGCTCACCAGAAGGGGGCTCTGGAAACACCATATATTTT.

V gene TRBV6-5 combines with J gene TRBJ1-1; D ambiguous. CDR1 and CDR2 (germline): MNHEY, SVGAGI. The CDR3 covers 15 residues. V was shortened by 7 bases and J by 1 base, with 16 bases between the two germline ends. In nucleotides, the CDR3 is TGTGCCAGCATCGACATCCCAGGTAGGAACACTGAAGCTTTCTTT. It yields the protein CASIDIPGRNTEAFF.

The chain is built from TRBV9 and TRBJ2-1, with 7 bases lining up with TRBD2. The germline V gene encodes CDR1 SGDLS and CDR2 YYNGEE. V was clipped by 4 bases and J by 3 bases; unmatched bases: 7. The CDR3 spans 15 residues. The CDR3 sequence is CASSKSGENYNEQFF. As DNA, the CDR3 is TGTGCCAGCAGCAAAAGCGGGGAGAACTACAATGAGCAGTTCTTC. The whole variable domain, remainder taken from reference TRBV9 and TRBJ2-1, is DSGVTQTPKHLITATGQRVTLRCSPRSGDLSVYWYQQSLDQGLQFLIQYYNGEERAKGNILERFSAQQFPDLHSELNLSSLELGDSALYFCASSKSGENYNEQFFGPGTRLTVL.

The V call is TRBV29-1, the J call TRBJ1-2, with D possibly TRBD1 on 6 matching bases. Trimming stripped 4 bases from V and 3 bases from J, with 12 bases between. Germline values: CDR1 SQVTM, CDR2 ANQGSEA. CDR3 length equals 13 residues. The chain's CDR3 is CSVAPTGDYGYTF. The CDR3 DNA reads as TGCAGCGTTGCCCCGACAGGCGACTATGGCTACACCTTC.

The J gene is TRBJ2-7, the V gene TRBV11-3, with D possibly being TRBD1 (6 bases). Trimming stripped 2 bases from V and 0 bases from J, with 11 bases between. This CDR3 spans 15 amino acids. The germline CDR1 and CDR2 sequences are SGHNT and YENEEA. CDR3 in DNA: TGTGCCAGCAGCTTATCAGGGGCCCCCTCCTACGAGCAGTACTTC. Translated: CASSLSGAPSYEQYF.

The chain couples TRBV6-1 to TRBJ2-1, with a possible D match to TRBD2 (6 bases). This CDR3 comprises 16 residues. The germline CDR1 and CDR2 sequences are MNHNS and SASEGT. Trimming took off 1 base at V and 2 bases at J, with 12 bases between the two ends. The CDR3 loop reads CASSEVIAVTYNEQFF. CDR3 sequence (DNA): TGTGCCAGCAGTGAAGTGATAGCGGTTACCTACAATGAGCAGTTCTTC.

This clone was detected once. V is TRBV4-3 and J is TRBJ2-1, with 7 bases matching TRBD2. Trimming cost V 0 bases and J 8 bases; bases outside gene matches: 13. The CDR3 length is 17 residues. Germline V lookup: CDR1 LGHNA, CDR2 YSLEER. CDR3 sequence reads: CASSQDLSAGALHEQFF. In DNA form, the CDR3 reads TGCGCCAGCAGCCAAGACCTGTCGGCGGGAGCTTTGCATGAGCAGTTCTTC.

V gene TRBV7-9 combines with J gene TRBJ2-7; no clear D. The CDR3 is 13 amino acids. Deletions cut 0 bases from V and 0 bases from J, with 3 bases between. Germline loops: CDR1 SEHNR, CDR2 FQNEAQ (reference sequence). The chain's CDR3 is CASSLAHSYEQYF. The CDR3 nucleotides read TGTGCCAGCAGCTTAGCTCACTCCTACGAGCAGTACTTC.

This chain uses TRBV18 with TRBJ2-1, with D unclear. V was clipped by 5 bases and J by 7 bases, with 18 bases between them. Looked up from germline, CDR1 is KGHSH and CDR2 is LQKENI. The CDR3 is made up of 15 amino acids. This CDR3 is CASSIRALDGNEQFF. In nucleotides, the CDR3 is TGTGCCAGCTCAATCAGAGCGCTCGACGGAAATGAGCAGTTCTTC.

The V and J genes are TRBV5-4 and TRBJ2-3; tentative D call: TRBD1 (6 bases). The V end was cut by 0 bases, the J end by 1 base, with 9 bases between. This CDR3 is built from 15 residues. Germline V gene sequence: CDR1 SGHNT, CDR2 YYREEE (reference sequence). CDR3 region: CASSLGAGGTDTQYF. CDR3 DNA: TGTGCCAGCAGCTTGGGTGCAGGGGGCACAGATACGCAGTATTTT.

The V call is TRBV30, the J call TRBJ2-1, with 9 bases identical to TRBD1. J lost 4 bases, V lost 4 bases, and 8 bases had no gene match. Germline V CDR1 and CDR2: GTSNPN, SVGIG (reference sequence). This CDR3 comprises 15 residues. CDR3 sequence reads: CAWTGTGPKYNEQFF. CDR3 DNA: TGTGCCTGGACCGGGACAGGGCCTAAATACAATGAGCAGTTCTTC.

This clone came up once. This rearrangement joins TRBV5-5 to TRBJ2-3, with 7 bases lining up with TRBD2. CDR1 is SGHKS and CDR2 is YYEKEE in the germline V gene (reference sequence). The trim removed 4 bases at V and 0 bases at J, leaving 11 bases unmatched. There are 17 residues in the CDR3. CDR3 bases: TGTGCCAGCAGCGCCGAACTAGCGACGATTAGCACAGATACGCAGTATTTT. Residues: CASSAELATISTDTQYF.

The chain couples TRBV27 to TRBJ1-5; D might be TRBD1 (6 bases). This CDR3 comprises 13 residues. V was trimmed by 8 bases and J by 3 bases, leaving 11 bases between them. Germline V CDR1 and CDR2: MNHEY, SMNVEV (reference sequence). The CDR3 loop is CASGGDTNQPQHF. CDR3 nucleotide sequence: TGTGCCAGCGGGGGGGACACCAATCAGCCCCAGCATTTT.

The chain links TRBV28 to TRBJ1-4; D not resolved. The V end was cut by 2 bases, the J end by 0 bases, with 19 bases between. CDR1 MDHEN and CDR2 SYDVKM come from the germline V gene. The CDR3 extends over 19 amino acids. The CDR3 sequence is CASSLIDWNGAATNEKLFF. The CDR3 DNA sequence: TGTGCCAGCAGTTTAATCGATTGGAACGGAGCTGCAACTAATGAAAAACTGTTTTTT.

In its sample, this clone was seen once. The chain recombines TRBV28 with TRBJ2-7; the D gene is possibly TRBD2 (6 bases). The CDR3 totals 13 residues. Germline CDR1 is MDHEN and CDR2 is SYDVKM. Trimming cost V 9 bases and J 1 base, with 13 bases left between them. In DNA form, the CDR3 reads TGTGCCAGTAGCAAGGCGGGGTCCTACGAGCAGTACTTC. Its protein is CASSKAGSYEQYF.

The chain employs TRBV27 and TRBJ1-1, with TRBD1 matching over 8 bases. Germline V gene data show CDR1 as MNHEY and CDR2 as SMNVEV (reference sequence). The CDR3 has 14 amino acids. The trim removed 4 bases at V and 3 bases at J, leaving 4 bases unmatched. The CDR3 loop reads CASSYHRGDTEAFF. The DNA of the CDR3 is TGTGCCAGCAGTTATCACAGGGGGGACACTGAAGCTTTCTTT.

The chain couples TRBV5-1 to TRBJ2-1; 7 bases map to TRBD2. Germline V gene data show CDR1 as SGHRS and CDR2 as YFSETQ. J was trimmed by 0 bases and V by 7 bases; bases with no gene match: 7. The CDR3 runs to 15 residues. CDR3 nucleotide sequence: TGCGCCAGCGAGAGCGGGGACTTCTCCTACAATGAGCAGTTCTTC. This translates into CASESGDFSYNEQFF.